This entry lists 24 T cell receptor beta chains sequenced from one sample in a study of CD8+CD57+ T cells in acquired aplastic anemia. TCR beta VDJ and CDR3 were profiled, and genomic DNA was the template. TCRdb itself ran the reads through MiXCR, one entry per CDR3 protein. Seen here are under 350,000 distinct CDR3 sequences, roughly 61% observed once, and the top ten hold 1% to 1.5%. Patients chosen for sequencing had shown CD8+CD57+ cell expansion by flow cytometry. Sequenced input: sorted CD4+, CD8+, or CD8+CD57+ T cells (not recorded which) from PBMCs. These receptors came from a human donor with aplastic anemia.

The chain recombines TRBV7-2 with TRBJ2-3; 12 bases match TRBD2. Germline V CDR1 and CDR2: SGHTA, FQGNSA. The CDR3 consists of 15 residues. The V and J ends lost 2 bases and 6 bases, in that order; junction bases with no gene match: 3. Written as DNA, the CDR3 is TGTGCCAGCAGCTTACCCACTAGCGGGAGGGATACGCAGTATTTT. It yields the protein CASSLPTSGRDTQYF.

This clonotype has ten or more counts. V gene TRBV6-2 or TRBV6-3 combines with J gene TRBJ1-6, with a weak D call TRBD1 (6 bases). Trimming removed 6 bases from V and 4 bases from J, with 16 bases in between. This CDR3 has 16 amino acids. Germline-derived CDR1 and CDR2 are MNHEY and SVGEGT. CDR3 loop: CASRAQGIPYNSPLHF. The CDR3 DNA reads TGTGCCAGCAGAGCACAGGGAATCCCTTATAATTCACCCCTCCACTTT.

This clonotype has only a few counts. The CDR3 is CASSFSAGKPQHF. CDR3 bases: TGTGCCAGCAGCTTTTCAGCGGGCAAGCCCCAGCATTTT. J is TRBJ1-5 and V is TRBV7-8, with unresolved D. Trimming took off 3 bases at V and 8 bases at J, with 11 bases between the two ends. Germline V gene lookup returns CDR1 SGHVS and CDR2 FQNEAQ. The CDR3 spans 13 residues.

The genes are TRBV7-9 and TRBJ2-7; 10 positions match TRBD1. J gave up 6 bases and V 5 bases, and 10 bases lay outside the gene matches. The CDR3 runs to 15 residues. CDR1 is SEHNR, CDR2 FQNEAQ, per germline (reference sequence). The CDR3 loop is CASSRPGTGVFEQYF. CDR3 DNA: TGTGCCAGCAGCCGGCCCGGGACAGGGGTCTTCGAGCAGTACTTC. Looking up the rest from reference TRBV7-9 and TRBJ2-7 gives the full variable domain: DTGVSQNPRHKITKRGQNVTFRCDPISEHNRLYWYRQTLGQGPEFLTYFQNEAQLEKSRLLSDRFSAERPKGSFSTLEIQRTEQGDSAMYLCASSRPGTGVFEQYFGPGTRLTVT.

This clonotype was counted between two and nine times. The chain carries TRBV27 and TRBJ2-7; D unresolved. The ends were cut back, 5 bases at V and 0 bases at J, with 11 bases in the middle. The CDR3 has 14 amino acids. Germline values: CDR1 MNHEY, CDR2 SMNVEV (reference sequence). CDR3 DNA: TGTGCCAGCAGTCCTCGACCGTTCTCCTACGAGCAGTACTTC. This codes for CASSPRPFSYEQYF.

This clonotype was picked up many times. The chain joins TRBV20-1 to TRBJ2-1; 9 positions match TRBD2. The J segment lost 4 bases and the V segment lost 0 bases, leaving 7 bases of the junction unmatched. This CDR3 region has 16 residues. Germline assignment: CDR1 DFQATT and CDR2 SNEGSKA (reference sequence). DNA of the CDR3: TGCAGTGCTAGAGATCCGCGGGGGGGCCGATACAATGAGCAGTTCTTC. Protein sequence: CSARDPRGGRYNEQFF.

This clonotype was counted at least ten times. This chain connects TRBV20-1 to TRBJ2-1; 8 bases are shared with TRBD2. Germline V gene sequence: CDR1 DFQATT, CDR2 SNEGSKA (reference sequence). The V gene end was trimmed by 5 bases and the J gene end by 5 bases; junction bases not matched to a gene: 14. The CDR3 loop spans 16 amino acids. CDR3 DNA sequence: TGCAGTGCTCCAACCAAAAGCGGGAGAACCAACAATGAGCAGTTCTTC. Its protein is CSAPTKSGRTNNEQFF.

This clonotype appeared once. The chain has TRBV6-4 and TRBJ1-6; 8 bases match TRBD1. CDR3 length: 14 residues. The V and J ends lost 7 bases and 5 bases, in that order; junction bases with no gene match: 4. The V gene's germline CDR1 is MRHNA and CDR2 SNTAGT. The CDR3 protein is CASTRQGHNSPLHF. The DNA for the CDR3 is TGTGCCAGCACTCGACAGGGGCATAATTCACCCCTCCACTTT.

CDR3 in DNA: TGTGCCAGTAATCCCGGGACTAGCGGTTACAATGAGCAGTTCTTC. It is translated as CASNPGTSGYNEQFF. The rearrangement joins TRBV19 to TRBJ2-1; 11 bases line up with TRBD2. Germline V CDR1 and CDR2: LNHDA, SQIVND (reference sequence). The CDR3 is 15 residues long. J gave up 4 bases and V 7 bases, and 6 bases lay outside the gene matches.

The chain has TRBV19 and TRBJ2-1, with a tentative D call TRBD2 (5 bases). This CDR3 has 14 residues. Germline CDR1 LNHDA, CDR2 SQIVND (reference sequence). Trimming removed 4 bases from V and 4 bases from J, with 11 bases in between. For the CDR3, the DNA is TGTGCCAGTAGTACAAAACGGGGTTACAATGAGCAGTTCTTC. Protein sequence: CASSTKRGYNEQFF.

The rearrangement uses TRBV7-3 and TRBJ2-5; no definite D call. V was clipped by 5 bases and J by 0 bases, with 13 bases between them. The CDR3 has 15 amino acids. Germline CDR1 SGHTA, CDR2 FQGTGA. CDR3 amino acids: CASSLGLRYQETQYF. The CDR3 DNA reads TGTGCCAGCAGCCTAGGGTTGAGGTACCAAGAGACCCAGTACTTC. The full variable domain, in which reference TRBV7-3 and TRBJ2-5 provide the parts outside the CDR3, is GAGVSQTPSNKVTEKGKYVELRCDPISGHTALYWYRQSLGQGPEFLIYFQGTGAADDSGLPNDRFFAVRPEGSVSTLKIQRTERGDSAVYLCASSLGLRYQETQYFGPGTRLLVL.

Here the CDR3 reads CASSPGLARAGELFF. The CDR3 bases are TGTGCCAGCAGCCCGGGACTGGCGAGAGCCGGGGAGCTGTTTTTT. The chain joins TRBV11-2 to TRBJ2-2, with D possibly being TRBD2 (6 bases). Germline CDR1 and CDR2: SGHAT and FQNNGV. The V end lost 5 bases, the J end lost 6 bases, and 16 bases lay between the germline ends. The CDR3 spans 15 residues.

V and J are TRBV7-9 and TRBJ2-1; D uncertain. The DNA matches TRBJ2-5 better at its end, which makes the J call doubtful. Germline V CDR1 and CDR2: SEHNR, FQNEAQ (reference sequence). The CDR3 length is 13 residues. The CDR3 DNA reads as TGTGCCAGCAGCTTGGTTACAGAAGAGACCCAGTACTTC. Translation gives CASSLVTEETQYF.

This clonotype occurred many times. CDR3: CASSSTSPDTQYF. The DNA for the CDR3 is TGTGCCAGCAGCTCGACTAGTCCAGATACGCAGTATTTT. The chain has TRBV11-3 and TRBJ2-3; weak D call: TRBD2 (6 bases). The CDR3 has 13 amino acids. The V gene lost 4 bases and the J gene lost 4 bases, with 9 bases spanning the gap. Germline CDR1 and CDR2: SGHNT and YENEEA.

As to this clonotype: In this CDR3 the conserved last residue, phenylalanine or tryptophan, is missing, so a read error is likely. This rearrangement joins TRBV5-6 to TRBJ2-2; D is unresolved. This CDR3 region has 13 residues. Germline V gene sequence: CDR1 SGHDT, CDR2 YYEEEE. The CDR3 region is CASGLAVTGELFL. The CDR3 DNA reads as TGTGCCAGCGGCTTGGCTGTTACCGGGGAGCTGTTTCTT.

This sequence joins TRBV20-1 and TRBJ2-1; possibly TRBD1 for D (5 bases). The CDR3 runs to 14 residues. CDR1 and CDR2 from the germline V gene are DFQATT and SNEGSKA (reference sequence). Trimming removed 6 bases at V and 1 base at J, with 13 bases between. In DNA, the CDR3 is TGCAGTGCGGGTGATGGGGCGTCCTACAATGAGCAGTTCTTC. This gives the protein CSAGDGASYNEQFF.

The chain employs TRBV2 and TRBJ2-3; D is tentatively TRBD1 or TRBD2 (5 bases each). CDR1 and CDR2 from the germline V gene are SNHLY and FYNNEI. The ends were cut back, 7 bases at V and 3 bases at J, with 14 bases in the middle. The CDR3 is 14 amino acids. The CDR3 DNA reads TGTGCCAGCAAAGGGACGGCCCAGACAGATACGCAGTATTTT. Translated, it gives CASKGTAQTDTQYF.

This clonotype was picked up one time. This chain uses TRBV6-1 with TRBJ2-7, with no clear D. Germline V gives CDR1 MNHNS, CDR2 SASEGT. The germline V and J ends were trimmed by 9 bases and 2 bases, with 11 bases remaining between them. The CDR3 spans 12 residues. CDR3 coding DNA: TGTGCCAGTTCCTTGATGGCCTACGAGCAGTACTTC. Its protein is CASSLMAYEQYF.

The genes are TRBV10-3 and TRBJ1-1; 7 nucleotides agree with TRBD1. This CDR3 region has 14 residues. The V segment lost 8 bases and the J segment 1 base; nucleotides outside the gene matches: 7. In germline, CDR1 is ENHRY, CDR2 SYGVKD. The CDR3 nucleotides are TGTGCCATCGAGCCTACAGGGGCGAACACTGAAGCTTTCTTT. Its protein is CAIEPTGANTEAFF.

The chain couples TRBV7-9 to TRBJ1-1; TRBD1 matches at 9 bases. Looked up from germline, CDR1 is SEHNR and CDR2 is FQNEAQ (reference sequence). Germline trimming cut 5 bases from V and 5 bases from J; bases unmatched to any gene: 12. CDR3 length equals 16 residues. CDR3 amino acids: CASSTGTGTIRTEAFF. For the CDR3, the DNA is TGTGCCAGCAGCACTGGGACAGGGACTATTAGAACTGAAGCTTTCTTT.

At least ten counts were recorded for this clonotype. CDR3 bases: TGTGCCAGCAGGTCCCGGGGGGGCAACTATGGCTACACCTTC. It specifies CASRSRGGNYGYTF. This rearrangement joins TRBV7-3 to TRBJ1-2; possible D gene TRBD1, 6 bases. Germline-derived CDR1 and CDR2 are SGHTA and FQGTGA. The CDR3 sequence is 14 residues long. Trimming stripped 6 bases from V and 2 bases from J, with 13 bases between.

The chain is built from TRBV10-3 and TRBJ1-6; D not certain. Germline loops: CDR1 ENHRY, CDR2 SYGVKD. This CDR3 has 13 amino acids. V gave up 10 bases and J gave up 8 bases, with 15 bases separating them. The CDR3 here is CASSVRWDSPLHF. CDR3 DNA: TGTGCCAGCAGCGTACGGTGGGATTCACCCCTCCACTTT.

This clonotype was observed many times. The J gene is TRBJ1-5, the V gene TRBV4-1; D is possibly TRBD1 (5 bases). This CDR3 is built from 17 residues. Germline CDR1 MGHRA, CDR2 YSYEKL. Deletions cut 0 bases from V and 4 bases from J, with 16 bases between. CDR3 protein: CASSQDSSNRGNQPQHF. The DNA of the CDR3 is TGCGCCAGCAGCCAAGATAGTAGCAATCGGGGGAATCAGCCCCAGCATTTT.

The chain recombines TRBV5-1 with TRBJ2-7, with TRBD1 identical over 9 bases. The last part of the DNA fits TRBJ2-5 better; the J call may be wrong. Looked up from germline, CDR1 is SGHRS and CDR2 is YFSETQ. This CDR3 has 14 residues. DNA for the CDR3: TGCGCCAGCAGTGATGGGACAGGGAAAGAGACCCAGTACTTC. It specifies CASSDGTGKETQYF.